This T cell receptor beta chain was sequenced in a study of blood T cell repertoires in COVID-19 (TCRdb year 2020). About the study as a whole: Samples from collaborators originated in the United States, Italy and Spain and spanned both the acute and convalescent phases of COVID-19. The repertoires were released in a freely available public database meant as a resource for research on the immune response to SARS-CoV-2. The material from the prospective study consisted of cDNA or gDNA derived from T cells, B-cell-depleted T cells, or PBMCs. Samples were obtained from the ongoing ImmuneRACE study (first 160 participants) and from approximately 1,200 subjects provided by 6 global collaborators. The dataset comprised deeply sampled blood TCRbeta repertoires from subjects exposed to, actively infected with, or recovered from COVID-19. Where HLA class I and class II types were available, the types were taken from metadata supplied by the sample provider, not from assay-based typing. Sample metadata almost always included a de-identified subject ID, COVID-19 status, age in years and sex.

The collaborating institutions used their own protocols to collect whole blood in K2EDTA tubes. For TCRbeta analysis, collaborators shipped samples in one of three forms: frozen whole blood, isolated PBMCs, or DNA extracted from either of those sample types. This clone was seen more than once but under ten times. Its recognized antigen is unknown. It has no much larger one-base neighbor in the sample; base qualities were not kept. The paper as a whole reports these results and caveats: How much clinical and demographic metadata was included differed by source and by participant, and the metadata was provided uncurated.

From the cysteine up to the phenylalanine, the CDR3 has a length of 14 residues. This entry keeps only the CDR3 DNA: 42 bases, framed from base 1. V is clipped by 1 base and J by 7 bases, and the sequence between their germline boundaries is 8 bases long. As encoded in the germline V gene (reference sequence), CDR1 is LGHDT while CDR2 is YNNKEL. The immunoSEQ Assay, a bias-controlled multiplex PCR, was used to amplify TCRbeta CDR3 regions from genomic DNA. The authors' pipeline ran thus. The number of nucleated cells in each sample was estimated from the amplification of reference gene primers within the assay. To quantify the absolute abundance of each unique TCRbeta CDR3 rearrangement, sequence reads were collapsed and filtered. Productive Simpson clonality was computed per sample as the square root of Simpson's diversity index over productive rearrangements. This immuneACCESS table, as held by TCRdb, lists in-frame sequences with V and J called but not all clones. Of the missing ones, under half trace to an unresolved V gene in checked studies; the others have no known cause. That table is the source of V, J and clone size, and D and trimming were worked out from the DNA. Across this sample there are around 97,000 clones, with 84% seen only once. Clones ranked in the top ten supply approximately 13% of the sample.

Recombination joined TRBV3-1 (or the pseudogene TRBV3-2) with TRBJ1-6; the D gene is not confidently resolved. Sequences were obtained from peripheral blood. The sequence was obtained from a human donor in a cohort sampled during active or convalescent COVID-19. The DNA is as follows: TGTGCCAGCAGCCAAGCGTCGGGGAATTCACCCCTCCACTTT. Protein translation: CASSQASGNSPLHF.